The present TCR beta chain was sequenced within a study of shared clonotypes between healthy human individuals. Study-wide context: Per donor, CD8 memory used one plate, CD8 naive used two, CD4 memory used three and CD4 naive used three. Findings of the study overall: Sharing across a few donors was seen in roughly 5% of naive CD4 clonotypes. Depth of sequencing was expected to influence donor clonotype sharing. Clonotypes shared by all four sorted-subset donors had higher generation probabilities than non-shared clonotypes.

The CDR3 runs 15 residues. V lost 7 bases and J lost 4; bases outside the gene matches: 10. The germline CDR1 and CDR2 sequences are MNHEY and SVGAGI. Notes on this clone: The antigen is undetermined.

Naive CD8 cells lacked CD45RO and underwent positive selection for CCR7, leaving out terminally differentiated effector memory CD45RA+ cells. Profiled with immunoSEQ multiplex PCR; TCRdb holds only in-frame clones, not every one. Counted here are about 2 million clones, about 94% occurring once; the ten biggest clones make up 0.85% to 1.2%. What was sequenced was naive CD8+ T cells sorted from blood. This sequence was found in a man aged 18 to 29 in good health. The V and J genes are TRBV6-5 and TRBJ1-2; 9 bases are shared with TRBD1. The CDR3 DNA reads TGTGCCAGCACCACCGGCCCGGACAGGGGCTATGGCTACACCTTC. The encoded protein is CASTTGPDRGYGYTF.